This T cell receptor beta chain was sequenced in a study of T cell repertoires in cytomegalovirus infection. This clonotype was counted a few times. TCRdb independently ran MiXCR on the reads; one entry per CDR3 protein. This table has about 490,000 distinct CDR3 sequences, approximately 11% appearing once. CDR1 ENHRY and CDR2 SYGVKD come from the germline V gene. The CDR3 totals 18 residues. The junction had 13 bases not matched to a gene; V was cut back by 5 bases and J by 1 base. The chain recombines TRBV10-3 with TRBJ1-1; TRBD1 matches at 10 bases. The TCR sequence derives from a human donor in good health (CMV status not recorded). Some clones in this sample may be carry-over from other donors' samples. The sample taken for sequencing was PBMCs. The DNA for the CDR3 is TGTGCCATCAGTTCCTCATTGGGGACAGGGGTAAAGAACACTGAAGCTTTCTTT. Translating it yields CAISSSLGTGVKNTEAFF.